The 24 T cell receptor beta chains below all came from one sample that was sequenced in a study of regulatory T cells in long-lasting Graves disease (dated by TCRdb to the early 2020s). Library creation used multiplex PCR. Reads for this sample came from an Illumina HiSeq 4000. iRepertoire HTBI primers and Arm-PCR amplification of CDR3 regions were used to construct TCR beta libraries. TCRdb took the public reads, trimmed them with fastp at Q25, ran MiXCR for clone calling and kept in-frame beta chains. Each entry is one CDR3 protein sequence, shown with its most common DNA and genes. Across this sample there are some 250,000 distinct CDR3 sequences, with approximately 18% seen only once. The ten top clones hold less than 15% of the sample. Taken with the paper, the label for time point translates to: newly diagnosed GD, antithyroid drugs for less than 3 months. RNA was extracted from PBMCs in TRIzol for both TCR sequencing and RNA sequencing.

These data also formed part of another study, on T cells in Graves' hyperthyroidism and ophthalmopathy.

The sample was peripheral blood mononuclear cells (PBMCs), taken at new diagnosis, from a patient treated with antithyroid drugs. The receptors come from a woman aged 25 to 39 with Graves disease. Donor details come from another sample of the same person, matched by shared clones.

This sequence joins TRBV5-1 and TRBJ2-1; 7 bases align to TRBD1. The germline V gene has CDR1 SGHRS and CDR2 YFSETQ. Unmatched junction bases numbered 5, after V lost 1 base and J lost 4 bases. This CDR3 comprises 15 residues. CDR3 nucleotide sequence: TGCGCCAGCAGCTTGCTTGGGGACAGATACAATGAGCAGTTCTTC. This encodes CASSLLGDRYNEQFF.

This clonotype was found a few times. The J gene is TRBJ2-3, the V gene TRBV19; D gene ambiguous. The end of the DNA fits TRBJ2-5 better, so the J call may be wrong. The length of the CDR3 is 13 residues. Germline CDR1 reads LNHDA; CDR2 reads SQIVND (reference sequence). The CDR3 loop reads CASNPPGLETQYF. The CDR3 nucleotides read TGTGCCAGTAACCCGCCAGGCCTAGAGACCCAGTACTTC.

This clonotype showed up many times. J is TRBJ1-5 and V is TRBV18; TRBD1 might be the D (5 bases). This CDR3 region has 15 residues. The germline V gene has CDR1 KGHSH and CDR2 LQKENI. V dropped 4 bases and J dropped 5 bases, with 15 bases sitting between them. The DNA for the CDR3 is TGTGCCAGCTCACGAGGGACCCCGGGAGATCAGCCCCAGCATTTT. It yields the protein CASSRGTPGDQPQHF.

This clonotype was detected ten times or more. The rearrangement uses TRBV11-2 and TRBJ1-1; D not resolved. Germline V gives CDR1 SGHAT, CDR2 FQNNGV. Trimming left V 1 base short and J 6 bases short, with 9 bases between. The CDR3 runs 13 residues. Written as DNA, the CDR3 is TGTGCCAGCAGCTTAGCCCCTGGGCCTGAAGCTTTCTTT. This gives the protein CASSLAPGPEAFF.

The genes are TRBV5-4 and TRBJ2-5; weak D call: TRBD2 (6 bases). Deletions cut 4 bases from V and 1 base from J, with 17 bases between. The germline gives CDR1 SGHNT, CDR2 YYREEE (reference sequence). The CDR3 spans 16 residues. Here the CDR3 DNA reads TGTGCCAGCAGCAACGCCCGGGACTTATTCCAAGAGACCCAGTACTTC. Protein product: CASSNARDLFQETQYF.

V is TRBV25-1 and J is TRBJ2-3, with 9 bases fitting TRBD2. The CDR3 has 17 amino acids. Unmatched junction bases numbered 9, after V lost 1 base and J lost 4 bases. Germline-derived CDR1 and CDR2 are MGHDK and SYGVNS. The CDR3 nucleotides read TGTGCCAGCAGTGAATTCGGCAGCGGGGGGTCCTCAGATACGCAGTATTTT. It codes for CASSEFGSGGSSDTQYF. Full variable domain (remainder filled in from reference TRBV25-1 and TRBJ2-3): EADIYQTPRYLVIGTGKKITLECSQTMGHDKMYWYQQDPGMELHLIHYSYGVNSTEKGDLSSESTVSRIRTEHFPLTLESARPSHTSQYLCASSEFGSGGSSDTQYFGPGTRLTVL.

In its sample, this clonotype was seen a few times. The chain carries TRBV6-1 and TRBJ2-7; unclear D gene. This CDR3 region has 14 residues. Germline V lookup: CDR1 MNHNS, CDR2 SASEGT. V shed 6 bases and J shed 3 bases, with 15 bases lying between them. The CDR3 DNA is TGTGCCAGCAGGAACGGACCAGGCGGCTACGAGCAGTACTTC. Its translation: CASRNGPGGYEQYF.

This clonotype occurred many times. V and J are TRBV19 and TRBJ2-7; 10 nucleotides line up with TRBD2. The V gene's germline CDR1 is LNHDA and CDR2 SQIVND (reference sequence). This CDR3 comprises 15 residues. After removal of 1 base from V and 1 base from J, the junction contained 1 base not matched to a gene. This CDR3 reads CASSIGTSGSYEQYF. CDR3 DNA sequence: TGTGCCAGTAGTATAGGGACTAGCGGATCCTACGAGCAGTACTTC.

As regards this clonotype: A much bigger clone sits one base away, suggesting this may be a read error. This sequence joins TRBV6-1 and TRBJ2-5; tentatively, D is TRBD1 (6 bases). CDR3 length: 13 residues. Germline assignment: CDR1 MNHNS and CDR2 SASEGT. The CDR3 loop reads CASSLDSQETQCF. CDR3 nucleotide sequence: TGTGCCAGCAGTCTGGACAGTCAAGAGACCCAGTGCTTC.

Many counts were recorded for this clonotype. The CDR3 region has the DNA TGCAGCGTTGACAGGGGGCTAGGGTATGGCTACACCTTC. Its translation is CSVDRGLGYGYTF. This sequence joins TRBV29-1 and TRBJ1-2, with 8 bases fitting TRBD1. Germline values: CDR1 SQVTM, CDR2 ANQGSEA. V shed 3 bases, J shed 5 bases, and the junction held 5 bases outside the gene matches. The CDR3 is 13 residues long.

This clonotype showed up many times. The chain combines TRBV7-3 with TRBJ2-3; D is unclear. Trimming took off 5 bases at V and 4 bases at J, with 13 bases between the two ends. Germline assignment: CDR1 SGHTA and CDR2 FQGTGA. This CDR3 spans 14 amino acids. This chain's CDR3 is CASSPTGEADTQYF. CDR3 nucleotides: TGTGCCAGCAGCCCGACGGGTGAGGCAGATACGCAGTATTTT.

This clonotype has ten or more counts. Sequence at one end of the junction differs from germline and may be a read error. The genes are TRBV5-5 and TRBJ1-1, with D uncertain. The CDR3 has 15 amino acids. Germline CDR1 and CDR2: SGHKS and YYEKEE (reference sequence). CDR3 coding DNA: TGCGCCAGCAGCTTGGCCGGTCAAAAGAACACTGAAGCTTTCTTT. Translating gives CASSLAGQKNTEAFF.

For this clonotype: It may be a read error: a sequence one base away is much more abundant. The rearrangement joins TRBV12-3 or TRBV12-4 to TRBJ1-2; D is unclear. The CDR3 loop spans 14 amino acids. Trimming shortened V by 5 bases and J by 0 bases, and 10 bases separated the two germline ends. The CDR3 reads CASSPARANYGYTF. The CDR3 region has the DNA TGTGCCAGCAGTCCCGCGAGGGCTAACTATGGCTACACCTTC.

The V call is TRBV27, the J call TRBJ2-5; D not resolved. Trimming took 0 bases from V and 3 from J, leaving 5 bases between them. This CDR3 is 13 amino acids long. The germline V gene has CDR1 MNHEY and CDR2 SMNVEV (reference sequence). CDR3 sequence reads: CASSLSQKETQYF. The CDR3 DNA is TGTGCCAGCAGTTTATCCCAAAAAGAGACCCAGTACTTC.

This clonotype has a count of ten or more. The gene calls are TRBV4-1 and TRBJ2-1, with D tentatively TRBD1 (6 bases). V shed 4 bases and J shed 8 bases, with 15 bases lying between them. The CDR3 is 14 residues long. Germline V CDR1 and CDR2: MGHRA, YSYEKL. CDR3 in amino acids: CASSPTGTMDEQFF. The DNA for the CDR3 is TGCGCCAGCAGCCCAACCGGGACAATGGATGAGCAGTTCTTC.

The table lists this clonotype with a count of one. This chain links TRBV28 with TRBJ2-5; 10 nucleotides agree with TRBD2. This CDR3 spans 16 amino acids. The V gene end was trimmed by 6 bases and the J gene end by 2 bases; junction bases not matched to a gene: 9. The germline V gene encodes CDR1 MDHEN and CDR2 SYDVKM. The CDR3 loop reads CASSPRTSGPQETQYF. The CDR3 DNA reads TGTGCCAGCAGCCCGAGGACTAGCGGTCCGCAAGAGACCCAGTACTTC.

This clonotype was found many times. The V call is TRBV9, the J call TRBJ1-5; D gene unclear. The CDR3 is 13 residues long. V was shortened by 0 bases and J by 7 bases, with 8 bases between the two germline ends. CDR1 SGDLS and CDR2 YYNGEE come from the germline V gene. CDR3 bases: TGTGCCAGCAGCGTAGGCTCGGCCCAGCCCCAGCATTTT. Amino acid sequence: CASSVGSAQPQHF. The whole variable domain, remainder taken from reference TRBV9 and TRBJ1-5, is DSGVTQTPKHLITATGQRVTLRCSPRSGDLSVYWYQQSLDQGLQFLIQYYNGEERAKGNILERFSAQQFPDLHSELNLSSLELGDSALYFCASSVGSAQPQHFGDGTRLSIL.

In its sample, this clonotype was seen many times. The rearrangement uses TRBV18 and TRBJ2-7; 10 bases are a match to TRBD2. Germline trimming cut 3 bases from V and 4 bases from J; bases unmatched to any gene: 6. The CDR3 runs 15 residues. Looked up from germline, CDR1 is KGHSH and CDR2 is LQKENI. CDR3 loop: CASSPQAGGLYEQYF. CDR3 sequence (DNA): TGTGCCAGCTCACCCCAAGCGGGGGGGCTTTACGAGCAGTACTTC.

This clonotype was counted many times. The chain carries TRBV27 and TRBJ1-1, with D perhaps matching TRBD1 (6 bases). The CDR3 is 12 residues long. Germline loops: CDR1 MNHEY, CDR2 SMNVEV (reference sequence). V was trimmed by 6 bases and J by 6 bases, leaving 11 bases between them. CDR3 loop: CASRQGFAEAFF. CDR3 DNA sequence: TGTGCCAGCAGGCAGGGGTTCGCTGAAGCTTTCTTT.

This clonotype was observed at least ten times. The V gene is TRBV12-3 or TRBV12-4, the J gene TRBJ1-1; tentatively, D is TRBD1 (6 bases). V was trimmed by 1 base and J by 4 bases, leaving 16 bases between them. The CDR3 is 16 amino acids. The DNA for the CDR3 is TGTGCCAGCAGTTTAGATGGCGGCAGGGGTAGCACTGAAGCTTTCTTT. Translating it yields CASSLDGGRGSTEAFF.

This clonotype was observed many times. This chain uses TRBV7-2 with TRBJ1-3; no reliable D call. Per germline, CDR1 SGHTA and CDR2 FQGNSA. Deletions cut 2 bases from V and 0 bases from J, with 8 bases between. CDR3 length: 15 amino acids. The chain's CDR3 is CASSLSANSGNTIYF. Written as DNA, the CDR3 is TGTGCCAGCAGCTTATCGGCAAACTCTGGAAACACCATATATTTT.

As for this clonotype: The junction departs from germline at one end; a sequencing error may be responsible. The genes are TRBV19 and TRBJ1-5; no reliable D call. The CDR3 sequence is 16 residues long. The germline CDR1 and CDR2 sequences are LNHDA and SQIVND (reference sequence). DNA for the CDR3: TGTGCCAGTGGTATAATCCCTGGCTATAGCAATCAGCCCCAGCATTTT. It encodes CASGIIPGYSNQPQHF.

Concerning this clonotype: A clone one base away is much larger, so this may be a read error. This chain joins TRBV6-1 and TRBJ2-5; 8 nucleotides line up with TRBD2. Germline-derived CDR1 and CDR2 are MNHNS and SASEGT. V was clipped by 5 bases and J by 8 bases; unmatched bases: 13. The CDR3 extends over 15 amino acids. The CDR3 reads CASSLSGVLRDTQYF. The CDR3 DNA follows: TGTGCCAGCAGTCTTAGCGGGGTCTTACGGGATACCCAGTACTTC.

This clonotype was recorded at least ten times. The chain employs TRBV12-3 or TRBV12-4 and TRBJ2-5; possible D gene TRBD1, 6 bases. CDR3 length: 19 residues. Trimming took 0 bases from V and 1 from J, leaving 21 bases between them. The CDR3 spells CASSLALIVDRRPQETQYF. The CDR3 coding sequence is TGTGCCAGCAGTTTAGCGCTAATCGTTGACAGGCGGCCCCAAGAGACCCAGTACTTC.